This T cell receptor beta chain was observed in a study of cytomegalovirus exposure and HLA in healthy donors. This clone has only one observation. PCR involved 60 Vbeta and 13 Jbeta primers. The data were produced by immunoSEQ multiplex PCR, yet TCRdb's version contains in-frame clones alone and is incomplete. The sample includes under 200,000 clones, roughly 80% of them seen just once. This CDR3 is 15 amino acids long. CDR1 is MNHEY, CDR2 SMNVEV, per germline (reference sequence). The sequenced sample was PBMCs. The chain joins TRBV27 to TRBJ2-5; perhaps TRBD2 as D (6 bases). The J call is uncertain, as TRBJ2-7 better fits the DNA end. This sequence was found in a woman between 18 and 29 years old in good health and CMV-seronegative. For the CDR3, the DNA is TGTGCCAGCAGTATAACCGGGACTGAATCCTACGAGCAGTACTTC. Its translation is CASSITGTESYEQYF.